The text below deals with one T cell receptor (beta chain). These data originate in a study of blood T cell repertoires in COVID-19. Study-wide background: COVID-19 samples collected from the United States, Italy and Spain covered acute and convalescent phases. Sources were T cells, B-cell-depleted T cells, or PBMCs; the material itself was cDNA or gDNA.

Germline V lookup: CDR1 LGHNT, CDR2 FRNRAP. V was cut by 7 bases and J by 7 bases, with 16 bases left in between. The CDR3 length is 14 residues. Original processing methods: Cell counts per sample came from amplifying reference gene primers. TCRdb keeps only in-frame clones here, not all; method: immunoSEQ multiplex PCR. V, J and clone size are taken as reported in that table, and D and trimming were inferred from the DNA itself. The sample has approximately 300,000 clones; more than 70% are singletons. This receptor was identified in a woman in her forties or fifties with acute or convalescent COVID-19. Material for sequencing was peripheral blood. The chain recombines TRBV12-5 with TRBJ2-2, with a tentative D call TRBD2 (5 bases). The CDR3: CASAVGEGGGELFF. Here the CDR3 DNA reads TGTGCTAGTGCCGTTGGAGAGGGCGGCGGGGAGCTGTTTTTT.